This T cell receptor beta chain was profiled in a study of cytomegalovirus exposure and HLA in healthy donors. A multiplex PCR was run with 60 Vbeta primers and 13 Jbeta primers. TCRdb's table, derived via immunoSEQ multiplex PCR, lists solely in-frame clones and lacks some. The data hold 120,000 or so clones, with over 60% observed a single time. Study-wide findings and caveats: It was in a later analysis that TCR association rates were seen to vary by HLA locus, highest for DRB1 and lowest for HLA-C. Researchers reported from a later analysis that most CMV-associated TCR beta chains appeared HLA-restricted. In vitro experiments confirmed that three CMV-associated chains were specific for CMV antigens.

In regard to this clone: Its antigen is as yet unknown.

The TCR was taken from an older woman in good health and CMV-seropositive. The sample comprised PBMCs.

The CDR3 region is CASSLNGVGNTEAFF. The CDR3 DNA is TGCGCCAGCAGCTTGAACGGAGTGGGGAACACTGAAGCTTTCTTT. The rearrangement joins TRBV5-1 to TRBJ1-1; D not certain. The CDR3 length is 15 residues. V was trimmed by 1 base and J by 1 base, leaving 11 bases between them. The germline gives CDR1 SGHRS, CDR2 YFSETQ. Using reference TRBV5-1 and TRBJ1-1 for the parts outside the CDR3, the full variable domain is KAGVTQTPRYLIKTRGQQVTLSCSPISGHRSVSWYQQTPGQGLQFLFEYFSETQRNKGNFPGRFSGRQFSNSRSEMNVSTLELGDSALYLCASSLNGVGNTEAFFGQGTRLTVV.